The clone carrying this T cell receptor (beta chain) was seen a few times. The assay was immunoSEQ multiplex PCR, and TCRdb's table has in-frame clones only and misses some. The sample shows about 150,000 clones, approximately 90% of them seen only once. The sample comes from a study of blood T cell repertoires in COVID-19. The clonotype originates from a man younger than 35 with COVID-19, enrolled during active disease. The sequenced sample was peripheral blood.

The CDR3: CATSDLSQGDTGELFF. CDR3 sequence (DNA): TGTGCCACCAGTGATTTGTCGCAGGGTGACACCGGGGAGCTGTTTTTT. This chain connects TRBV24-1 to TRBJ2-2, with TRBD1 as a possible D gene (5 bases). V was pared by 0 bases and J by 3 bases, with 10 bases between. This CDR3 is built from 16 residues. Germline CDR1 reads KGHDR; CDR2 reads SFDVKD.